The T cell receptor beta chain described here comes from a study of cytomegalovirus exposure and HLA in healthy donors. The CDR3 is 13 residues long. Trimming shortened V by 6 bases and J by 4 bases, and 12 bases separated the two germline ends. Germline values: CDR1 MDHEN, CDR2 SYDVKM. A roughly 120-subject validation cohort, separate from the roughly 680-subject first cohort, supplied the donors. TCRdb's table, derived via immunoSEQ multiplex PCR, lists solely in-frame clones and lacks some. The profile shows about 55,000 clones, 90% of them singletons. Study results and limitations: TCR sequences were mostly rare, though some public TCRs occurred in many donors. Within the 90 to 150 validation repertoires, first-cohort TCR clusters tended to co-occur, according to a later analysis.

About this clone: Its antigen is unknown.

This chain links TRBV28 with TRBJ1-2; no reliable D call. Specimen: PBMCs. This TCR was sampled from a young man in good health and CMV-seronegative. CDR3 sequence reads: CASREGNGYGYTF. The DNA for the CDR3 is TGTGCCAGCAGAGAGGGTAATGGCTATGGCTACACCTTC.